This is a list of T cell receptor beta chains from one sample in a study of lymphopenia after photon versus proton radiotherapy. Sequencing was performed with immunoSEQ multiplex PCR; in TCRdb, only in-frame clones are kept and a portion is missing. The data hold under 75,000 clones, with less than 95% observed a single time. This specimen consisted of peripheral blood, obtained from a patient treated with photon-based radiotherapy. These TCRs come from a woman between 40 and 55 years old with cholangiocarcinoma. Each CDR3 is given with its conserved first and last residue. A D gene is named only where the DNA matches it firmly. For some rows the clone size is stated as once, few or many, or as a class when expanded; others skip it.

clone_size,cdr3_length,v_call,j_call,d_call,cdr3_nt,cdr3_aa
-,16,TRBV21-1,TRBJ2-1,-,TGTGCCAGCAGCAAAGAGGGGCCAGGGAATCACAATGAGCAGTTCTTC,CASSKEGPGNHNEQFF
-,15,TRBV4-2,TRBJ2-7,-,TGTGCCAGCAGCCAAGAGACGGGGCCCTCCTACGAGCAGTACTTC,CASSQETGPSYEQYF
-,13,TRBV28,TRBJ2-1,TRBD1,TGTGCCAGCAGTTTAATAGGGGGCGATGAGCAGTTCTTC,CASSLIGGDEQFF
-,14,TRBV5-1,TRBJ2-7,-,TGCGCCAGCAGCTTGGCCGCAACCGCTCCCGAGCAGTACTTC,CASSLAATAPEQYF
-,15,TRBV2,TRBJ2-3,-,TGTGCCAGCAGTTTGGCCCGGCGGGGCACAGATACGCAGTATTTT,CASSLARRGTDTQYF
-,17,TRBV7-9,TRBJ2-1,-,TGTGCCAGCAGCCCAGGGAGGGGGGTTACGGGCTACAATGAGCAGTTCTTC,CASSPGRGVTGYNEQFF
-,16,TRBV7-8,TRBJ1-6,-,TGTGCCAGCAGCTTATTGTCCAGCTCCTATAATTCACCCCTCCACTTT,CASSLLSSSYNSPLHF
-,14,TRBV10-2,TRBJ2-2,-,TGCGCCAGCCGGGTGGGGCCGAGCACCGGGGAGCTGTTTTTT,CASRVGPSTGELFF
-,19,TRBV5-1,TRBJ2-5,TRBD1,TGCGCCAGCAGCTTTTCACCCCTACGACAGGGGGAATACCAAGAGACCCAGTACTTC,CASSFSPLRQGEYQETQYF
-,15,TRBV18,TRBJ2-7,-,TGTGCCAGCTCTAAAACTTCTCCCCCCGAATACGAGCAGTACTTC,CASSKTSPPEYEQYF
-,13,TRBV29-1,TRBJ1-2,TRBD1,TGCAGCGTTGCCGGGACAGCCTTCTATGGCTACACCTTC,CSVAGTAFYGYTF
-,16,TRBV7-9,TRBJ2-2,TRBD1,TGTGCCAGCAGCTCGATGGGGCAGGGGGCCACCGGGGAGCTGTTTTTT,CASSSMGQGATGELFF
-,16,TRBV28,TRBJ2-5,TRBD2,TGTGCCAGCAGTTCGGCCTTAGCGGGGGGGCGAGGGACCCAGTACTTC,CASSSALAGGRGTQYF
-,15,TRBV6-5,TRBJ1-2,-,TGTGCCAGCAGCCCCCCTACCCAGGGAGGCTATGGCTACACCTTC,CASSPPTQGGYGYTF
-,15,TRBV28,TRBJ1-1,TRBD1,TGTGCCAGCAGTTTAGGGTCGGAGAGGACAGGCCAAGCTTTCTTT,CASSLGSERTGQAFF
-,15,TRBV19,TRBJ1-1,-,TGTGCCAGTAGTATAACCCCAGGTTTGGGCACTGAAGCTTTCTTT,CASSITPGLGTEAFF
-,14,TRBV30,TRBJ1-1,-,TGTGCCTGGAATAGTTTAGCCAGGAACACTGAAGCTTTCTTT,CAWNSLARNTEAFF
-,16,TRBV11-2,TRBJ2-1,-,TGTGCCAGCAGCTTAGGTAAGGGGGTCTCCTACAATGAGCAGTTCTTC,CASSLGKGVSYNEQFF
-,13,TRBV5-1,TRBJ2-3,-,TGCGCCAGCAGCATAAGACTAACAGATACGCAGTATTTT,CASSIRLTDTQYF
-,15,TRBV5-1,TRBJ2-1,TRBD1,TGCGCCAGCAGCTTGGATCCGGACAGGGACAATGAGCAGTTCTTC,CASSLDPDRDNEQFF
-,15,TRBV6-5,TRBJ2-1,TRBD1,TGTGCCAGCAGCCCCGGGACAGGGGCCGCGAACGAGCAGTTCTTC,CASSPGTGAANEQFF
-,13,TRBV29-1,TRBJ2-7,-,TGCAGCGTTGCCAACCGAGGGGGGTCCGAGCAGTACTTC,CSVANRGGSEQYF
-,17,TRBV4-3,TRBJ2-2,TRBD2,TGCGCCAGCAGCCAAGAAATAGCGGGAGGGCACACCGGGGAGCTGTTTTTT,CASSQEIAGGHTGELFF
-,15,TRBV6-5,TRBJ1-6,-,TGTGCCAGCAGTTACTCGGACGGTTTCAATTCACCCCTCCACTTT,CASSYSDGFNSPLHF
-,15,TRBV25-1,TRBJ1-2,TRBD1,TGTGCCAGCAGTGAATATACGGGGGACAGGGATGGCTACACCTTC,CASSEYTGDRDGYTF
-,17,TRBV7-8,TRBJ2-7,TRBD2,TGTGCCAGCAGCGAGACTGGGGGGGTGCGGGAGTACAACGAGCAGTACTTC,CASSETGGVREYNEQYF
-,14,TRBV25-1,TRBJ1-1,-,TGTGCCAGCAGTGAAGGGGGAATGAACACTGAAGCTTTCTTT,CASSEGGMNTEAFF
-,14,TRBV18,TRBJ1-2,-,TGTGCCAGCTCCTTTGCTCAGAGGAACTATGGCTACACCTTC,CASSFAQRNYGYTF
-,15,TRBV9,TRBJ2-2,-,TGTGCCAGCAGCGTAGGTCGGCTAAACACCGGGGAGCTGTTTTTT,CASSVGRLNTGELFF
once,14,TRBV6-5,TRBJ2-1,TRBD2,TGTGCCTGCAAATCGGGACTAGCCAGCAATGAGCAGTTCTTC,CACKSGLASNEQFF
-,13,TRBV28,TRBJ1-2,-,TGTGCCAGCAGTTTGAGGGGAGACTATGGCTACACCTTC,CASSLRGDYGYTF
-,13,TRBV5-4,TRBJ2-5,-,TGTGCCAGCAGCCCGGGGCCCCAAGAGACCCAGTACTTC,CASSPGPQETQYF
-,16,TRBV5-6,TRBJ1-2,TRBD1,TGTGCCAGCAGCTTAGGGGGCGGCCCCTCCATTTATGGCTACACCTTC,CASSLGGGPSIYGYTF
-,13,TRBV4-1,TRBJ1-2,-,TGCGCCAGCAGCCCGGGACAACCTCTGGGCTACACCTTC,CASSPGQPLGYTF
-,13,TRBV6-5,TRBJ2-7,-,TGTGCCAGCACACCCCGGGGTCGAGGCGAGCAGTACTTC,CASTPRGRGEQYF
medium-sized,13,TRBV5-4,TRBJ2-3,-,TGTGCCAGCAGCTTGGAAAGGGGTGATACGCAGTATTTT,CASSLERGDTQYF
-,14,TRBV7-8,TRBJ2-3,-,TGTGCCAGCAGCTTAGAGGGGAGAACAGATACGCAGTATTTT,CASSLEGRTDTQYF
few,16,TRBV2,TRBJ2-1,-,TGTGCCAGCAGTGAAGCGCGGGGCGGGGTTTACAATGAGCAGTTCTTC,CASSEARGGVYNEQFF
-,14,TRBV4-3,TRBJ2-7,-,TGCGCCAGCAGCCAAGAGGCTTACGCCGGGGAGCAGTACTTC,CASSQEAYAGEQYF
-,11,TRBV29-1,TRBJ2-7,-,TGCAGCGTTTTTTTGGTCTACGAGCAGTACTTC,CSVFLVYEQYF
-,18,TRBV28,TRBJ2-7,TRBD2,TGTGCCAGCAGTTTAGGGGGACTAGCGGGAGAAGGGTCCAAAGCGCAGTACTTC,CASSLGGLAGEGSKAQYF
-,14,TRBV5-1,TRBJ2-5,TRBD2,TGCGCCAGCAGCTCCGGGACTAGCGGTGAGACCCAGTACTTC,CASSSGTSGETQYF
-,16,TRBV10-3,TRBJ2-2,TRBD2,TGTGCCATCAGTGAGGGCAGTAGCGGGAGCCAAGGGGAGCTGTTTTTT,CAISEGSSGSQGELFF
-,15,TRBV6-5,TRBJ1-2,TRBD1,TGTGCCAGCAGCGAGACAGGGGATGTTAACTATGGCTACACCTTC,CASSETGDVNYGYTF
-,16,TRBV9,TRBJ1-1,-,TGTGCCAGCAGCGTTGGAGCTGGCAGGAGAGGAACTGAAGCTTTCTTT,CASSVGAGRRGTEAFF
once,18,TRBV5-1,TRBJ2-3,-,TGCGCCAGCAGCTTGGCCACAATGACCGGTGTGGTAGCAGATACGCAGTATTTT,CASSLATMTGVVADTQYF
-,15,TRBV5-4,TRBJ1-2,TRBD1,TGTGCCAGCAGCTTTGTGACAGGGGAGTCTGATGGCTACACCTTC,CASSFVTGESDGYTF
-,15,TRBV28,TRBJ2-4,TRBD2,TGTGCCAGCAGTTTTCCCCCTAGCGGGGTAAACATTCAGTACTTC,CASSFPPSGVNIQYF
-,14,TRBV6-5,TRBJ1-2,TRBD1,TGTGCCAGCACTCGGGACAGGGGGAACTATGGCTACACCTTC,CASTRDRGNYGYTF
-,13,TRBV29-1,TRBJ2-1,TRBD1,TGCAGCGCCGACCGGGACAGTTACAATGAGCAGTTCTTC,CSADRDSYNEQFF
-,14,TRBV7-2,TRBJ1-2,TRBD1,TGTGCCAGCAGCCGGGACAGGGCCACCTATGGCTACACCTTC,CASSRDRATYGYTF
-,15,TRBV7-2,TRBJ2-1,-,TGTGCCAGCAGCTACGCCTGGAGGGGTTACAATGAGCAGTTCTTC,CASSYAWRGYNEQFF
-,13,TRBV30,TRBJ2-7,TRBD1,TGTGCCTGGAGCGCTGGGACAGCCTACGAGCAGTACTTC,CAWSAGTAYEQYF